This T cell receptor beta chain was recovered during a study of blood T cell repertoires in COVID-19. Participants had their cohort set by participant-reported clinical history. The recovered donors of Cohort 3 showed two negative PCRs, clearance, or symptom resolution. Sequencing used immunoSEQ multiplex PCR; TCRdb keeps in-frame clones, though not all of them. The sample includes more than 300,000 clones, 92% of them seen just once. A note on this clone: Different DNA sequences within this sample yield the same CDR3.

This TCR was recovered from a woman in her 30s who had recovered from COVID-19. The sequencing sample was made of PBMCs or T cells enriched from blood (not recorded which).

CDR3 coding DNA: TGTGCCATCAGTGAAGCGGCTAACTATGGCTACACCTTC. Translated, it gives CAISEAANYGYTF. This sequence joins TRBV10-3 and TRBJ1-2, with unresolved D. Germline CDR1 is ENHRY and CDR2 is SYGVKD. CDR3 length equals 13 residues. V was shortened by 3 bases and J by 0 bases, with 5 bases between the two germline ends.